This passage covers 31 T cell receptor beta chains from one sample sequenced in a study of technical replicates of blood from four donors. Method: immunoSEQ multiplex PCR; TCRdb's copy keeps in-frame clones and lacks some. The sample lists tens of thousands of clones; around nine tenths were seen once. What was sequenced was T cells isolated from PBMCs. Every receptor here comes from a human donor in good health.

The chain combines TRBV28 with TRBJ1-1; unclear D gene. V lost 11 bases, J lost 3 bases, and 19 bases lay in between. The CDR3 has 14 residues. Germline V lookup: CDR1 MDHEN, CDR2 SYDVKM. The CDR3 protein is CAGRSGSVDTEAFF. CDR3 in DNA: TGTGCCGGTCGTTCGGGATCTGTTGACACTGAAGCTTTCTTT.

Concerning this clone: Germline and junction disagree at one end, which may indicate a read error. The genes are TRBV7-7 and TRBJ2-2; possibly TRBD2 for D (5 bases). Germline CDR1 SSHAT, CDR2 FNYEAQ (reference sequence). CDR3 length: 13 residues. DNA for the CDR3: TGTGCTAGCAGCAGGACTGGGAAGGGGGAGCTGTTTTTT. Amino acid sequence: CASSRTGKGELFF.

In DNA, the CDR3 is TGTGCCAGCAGCTTAGATCGAAGCGAGCAGTTCTTC. This encodes CASSLDRSEQFF. The rearrangement uses TRBV11-3 and TRBJ2-1; D uncertain. The germline gives CDR1 SGHNT, CDR2 YENEEA. This CDR3 is 12 amino acids long. Trimming took off 0 bases at V and 10 bases at J, with 7 bases between the two ends.

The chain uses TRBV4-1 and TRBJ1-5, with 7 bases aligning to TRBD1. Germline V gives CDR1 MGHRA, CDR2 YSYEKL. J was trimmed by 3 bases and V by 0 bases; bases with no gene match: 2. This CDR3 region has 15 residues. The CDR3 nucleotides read TGCGCCAGCAGCCAAGACGACAGGGCCAATCAGCCCCAGCATTTT. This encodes CASSQDDRANQPQHF.

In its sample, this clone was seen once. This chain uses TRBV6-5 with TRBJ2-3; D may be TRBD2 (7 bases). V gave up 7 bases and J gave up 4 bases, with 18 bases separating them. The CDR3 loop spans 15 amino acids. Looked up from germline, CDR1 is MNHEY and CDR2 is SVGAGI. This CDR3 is CASTPSRGAADTQYF. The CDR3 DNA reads TGTGCCAGCACCCCAAGCCGGGGGGCCGCAGATACGCAGTATTTT.

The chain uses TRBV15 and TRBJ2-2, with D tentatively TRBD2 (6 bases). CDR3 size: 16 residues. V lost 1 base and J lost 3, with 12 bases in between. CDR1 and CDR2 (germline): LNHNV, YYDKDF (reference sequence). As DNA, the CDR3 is TGTGCCACCAGCAGAGCCAGCGGGCGGTACACCGGGGAGCTGTTTTTT. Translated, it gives CATSRASGRYTGELFF.

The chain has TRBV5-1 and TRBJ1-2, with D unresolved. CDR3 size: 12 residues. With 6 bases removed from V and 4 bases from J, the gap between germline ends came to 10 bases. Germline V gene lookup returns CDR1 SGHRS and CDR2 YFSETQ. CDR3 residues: CASTMGAYGYTF. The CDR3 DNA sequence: TGCGCCAGCACCATGGGCGCCTATGGCTACACCTTC.

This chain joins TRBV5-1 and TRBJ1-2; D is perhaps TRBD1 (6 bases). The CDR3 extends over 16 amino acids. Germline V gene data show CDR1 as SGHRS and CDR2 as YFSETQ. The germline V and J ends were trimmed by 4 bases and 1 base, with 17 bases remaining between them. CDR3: CASSRGTTINNYGYTF. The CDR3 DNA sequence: TGCGCCAGCAGCCGTGGGACAACTATAAATAACTATGGCTACACCTTC.

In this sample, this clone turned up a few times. CDR3 coding DNA: TGTGCCAGCAGCCAAGACCCCCGACAGGGGGGCTCCTACGAGCAGTACTTC. Protein sequence: CASSQDPRQGGSYEQYF. V gene TRBV14 combines with J gene TRBJ2-7; 9 bases align to TRBD1. J lost 0 bases, V lost 0 bases, and 6 bases had no gene match. Germline V gene lookup returns CDR1 SGHDN and CDR2 FVKESK. The CDR3 has 17 residues.

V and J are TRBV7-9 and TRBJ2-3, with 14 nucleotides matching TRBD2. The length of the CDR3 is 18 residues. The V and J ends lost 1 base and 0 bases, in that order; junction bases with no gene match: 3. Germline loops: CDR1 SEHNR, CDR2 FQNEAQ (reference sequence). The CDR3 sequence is CASSLGLAGGTSTDTQYF. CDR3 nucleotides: TGTGCCAGCAGCTTAGGACTAGCGGGAGGGACGAGCACAGATACGCAGTATTTT.

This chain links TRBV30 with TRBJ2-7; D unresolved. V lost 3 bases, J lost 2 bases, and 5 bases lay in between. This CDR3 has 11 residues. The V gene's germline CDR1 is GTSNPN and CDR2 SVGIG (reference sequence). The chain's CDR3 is CAWSRTYEQYF. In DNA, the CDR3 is TGTGCCTGGAGCAGGACCTACGAGCAGTACTTC. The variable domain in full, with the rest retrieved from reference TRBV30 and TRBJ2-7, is SQTIHQWPATLVQPVGSPLSLECTVEGTSNPNLYWYRQAAGRGLQLLFYSVGIGQISSEVPQNLSASRPQDRQFILSSKKLLLSDSGFYLCAWSRTYEQYFGPGTRLTVT.

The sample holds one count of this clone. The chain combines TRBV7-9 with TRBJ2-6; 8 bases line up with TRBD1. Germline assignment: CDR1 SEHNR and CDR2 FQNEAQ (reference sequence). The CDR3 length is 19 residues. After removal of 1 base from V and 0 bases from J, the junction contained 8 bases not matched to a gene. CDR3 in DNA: TGTGCCAGCAGCTTAGGTGTCGGGACAGGCGACTCTGGGGCCAACGTCCTGACTTTC. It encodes CASSLGVGTGDSGANVLTF.

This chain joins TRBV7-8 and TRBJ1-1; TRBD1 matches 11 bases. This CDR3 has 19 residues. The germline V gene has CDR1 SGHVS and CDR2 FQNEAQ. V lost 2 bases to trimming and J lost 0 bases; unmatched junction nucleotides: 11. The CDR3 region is CASSLSRLGTGGMNTEAFF. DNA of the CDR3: TGTGCCAGCAGCTTATCTAGACTCGGGACAGGGGGAATGAACACTGAAGCTTTCTTT.

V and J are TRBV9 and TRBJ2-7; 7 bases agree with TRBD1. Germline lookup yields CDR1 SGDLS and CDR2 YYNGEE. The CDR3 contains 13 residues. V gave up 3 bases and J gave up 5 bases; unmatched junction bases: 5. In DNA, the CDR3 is TGTGCCAGCAGCGGGACAGGCAAGAACGAGCAGTACTTC. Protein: CASSGTGKNEQYF.

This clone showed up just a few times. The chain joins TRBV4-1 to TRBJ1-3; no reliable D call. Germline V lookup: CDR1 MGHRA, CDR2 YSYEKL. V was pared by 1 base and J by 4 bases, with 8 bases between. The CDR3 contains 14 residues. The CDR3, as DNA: TGCGCCAGCAGCCAAGGGTCCAGGGGAAACACCATATATTTT. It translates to CASSQGSRGNTIYF.

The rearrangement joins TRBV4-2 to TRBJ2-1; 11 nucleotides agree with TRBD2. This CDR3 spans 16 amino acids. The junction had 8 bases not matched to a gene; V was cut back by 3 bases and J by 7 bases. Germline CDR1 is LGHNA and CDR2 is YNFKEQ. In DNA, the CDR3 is TGTGCCAGCAGCCACAGGGGTAGCGGGGGGGAGAATGAGCAGTTCTTC. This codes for CASSHRGSGGENEQFF.

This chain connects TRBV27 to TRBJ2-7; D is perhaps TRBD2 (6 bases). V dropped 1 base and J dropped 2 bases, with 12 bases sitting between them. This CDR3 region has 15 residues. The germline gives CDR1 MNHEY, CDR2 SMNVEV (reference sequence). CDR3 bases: TGTGCCAGCAGTTTATTGGGGGGTCCGGCCTACGAGCAGTACTTC. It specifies CASSLLGGPAYEQYF.

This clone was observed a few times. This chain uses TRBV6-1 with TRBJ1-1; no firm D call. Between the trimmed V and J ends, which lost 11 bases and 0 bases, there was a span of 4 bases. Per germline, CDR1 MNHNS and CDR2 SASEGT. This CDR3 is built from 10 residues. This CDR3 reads CASVNTEAFF. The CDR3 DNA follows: TGTGCCTCCGTGAACACTGAAGCTTTCTTT.

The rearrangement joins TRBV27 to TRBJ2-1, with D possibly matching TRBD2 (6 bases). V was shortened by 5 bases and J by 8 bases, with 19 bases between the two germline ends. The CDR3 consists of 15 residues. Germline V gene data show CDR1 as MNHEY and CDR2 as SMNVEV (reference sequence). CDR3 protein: CASSEDRDLGYEQFF. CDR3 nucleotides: TGTGCCAGCAGTGAAGATCGGGACTTGGGGTATGAGCAGTTCTTC.

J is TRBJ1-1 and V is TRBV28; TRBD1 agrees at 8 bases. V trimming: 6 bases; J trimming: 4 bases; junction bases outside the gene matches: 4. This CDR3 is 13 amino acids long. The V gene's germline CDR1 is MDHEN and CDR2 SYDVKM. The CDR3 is CASSPQGGTEAFF. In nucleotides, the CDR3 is TGTGCCAGCAGCCCACAGGGGGGCACTGAAGCTTTCTTT.

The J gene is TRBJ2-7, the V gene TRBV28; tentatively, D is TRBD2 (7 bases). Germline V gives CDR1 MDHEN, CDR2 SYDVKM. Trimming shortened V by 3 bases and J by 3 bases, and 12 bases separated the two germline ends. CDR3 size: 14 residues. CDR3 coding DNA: TGTGCCAGCAGTTTTATAGGGGGGGACTACGAGCAGTACTTC. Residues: CASSFIGGDYEQYF.

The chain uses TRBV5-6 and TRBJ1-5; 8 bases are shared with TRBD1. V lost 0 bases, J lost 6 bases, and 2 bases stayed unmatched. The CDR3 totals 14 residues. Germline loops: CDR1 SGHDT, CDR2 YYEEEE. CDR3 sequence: CASSLGTGSQPQHF. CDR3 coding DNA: TGTGCCAGCAGCTTGGGGACAGGGAGTCAGCCCCAGCATTTT. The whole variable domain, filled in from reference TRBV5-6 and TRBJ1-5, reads DAGVTQSPTHLIKTRGQQVTLRCSPKSGHDTVSWYQQALGQGPQFIFQYYEEEERQRGNFPDRFSGHQFPNYSSELNVNALLLGDSALYLCASSLGTGSQPQHFGDGTRLSIL.

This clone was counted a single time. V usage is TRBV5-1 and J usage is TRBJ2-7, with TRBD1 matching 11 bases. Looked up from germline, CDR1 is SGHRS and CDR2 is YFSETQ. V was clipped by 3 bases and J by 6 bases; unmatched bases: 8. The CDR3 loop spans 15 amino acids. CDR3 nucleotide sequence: TGCGCCAGCAGCTATCGGACAGGGGGCCCTCTCGAGCAGTACTTC. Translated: CASSYRTGGPLEQYF.

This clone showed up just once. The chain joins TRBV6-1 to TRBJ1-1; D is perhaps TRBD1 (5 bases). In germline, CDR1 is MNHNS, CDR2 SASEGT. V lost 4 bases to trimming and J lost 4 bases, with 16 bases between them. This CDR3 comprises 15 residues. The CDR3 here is CASSGKIGAATEAFF. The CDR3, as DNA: TGTGCCAGCAGTGGCAAAATTGGGGCGGCCACTGAAGCTTTCTTT.

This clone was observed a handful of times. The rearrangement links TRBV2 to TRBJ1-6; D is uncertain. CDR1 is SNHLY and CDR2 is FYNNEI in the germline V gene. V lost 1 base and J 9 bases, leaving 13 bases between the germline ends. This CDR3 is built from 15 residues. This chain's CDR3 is CASSEDRLGGSPLHF. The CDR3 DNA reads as TGTGCCAGCAGTGAAGACCGCTTGGGAGGTTCACCCCTCCACTTT.

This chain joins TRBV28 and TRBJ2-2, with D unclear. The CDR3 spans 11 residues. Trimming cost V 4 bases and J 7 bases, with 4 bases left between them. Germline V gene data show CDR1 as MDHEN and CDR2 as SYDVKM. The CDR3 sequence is CASSSNGELFF. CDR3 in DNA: TGTGCCAGCAGTTCAAACGGGGAGCTGTTTTTT. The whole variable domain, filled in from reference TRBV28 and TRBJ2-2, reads DVKVTQSSRYLVKRTGEKVFLECVQDMDHENMFWYRQDPGLGLRLIYFSYDVKMKEKGDIPEGYSVSREKKERFSLILESASTNQTSMYLCASSSNGELFFGEGSRLTVL.

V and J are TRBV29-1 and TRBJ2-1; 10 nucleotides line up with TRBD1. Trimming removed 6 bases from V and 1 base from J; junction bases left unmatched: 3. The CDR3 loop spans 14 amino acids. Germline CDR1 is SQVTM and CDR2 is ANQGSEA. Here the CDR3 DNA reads TGCAGCGTCGAGGGACAGGGGTCCTACAATGAGCAGTTCTTC. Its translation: CSVEGQGSYNEQFF.

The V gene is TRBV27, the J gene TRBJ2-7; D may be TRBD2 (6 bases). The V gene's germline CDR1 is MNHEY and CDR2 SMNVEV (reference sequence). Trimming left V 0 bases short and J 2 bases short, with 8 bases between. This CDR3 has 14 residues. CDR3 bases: TGTGCCAGCAGTTTATCGGGGGGAACCTACGAGCAGTACTTC. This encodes CASSLSGGTYEQYF.

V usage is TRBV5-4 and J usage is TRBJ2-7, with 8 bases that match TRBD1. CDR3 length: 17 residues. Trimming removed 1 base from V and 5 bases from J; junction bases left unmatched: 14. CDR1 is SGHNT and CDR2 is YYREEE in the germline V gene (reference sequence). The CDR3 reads CASSLSSVRTGSNEQYF. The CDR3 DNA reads TGTGCCAGCAGCTTGTCATCCGTCCGGACAGGGTCAAACGAGCAGTACTTC.

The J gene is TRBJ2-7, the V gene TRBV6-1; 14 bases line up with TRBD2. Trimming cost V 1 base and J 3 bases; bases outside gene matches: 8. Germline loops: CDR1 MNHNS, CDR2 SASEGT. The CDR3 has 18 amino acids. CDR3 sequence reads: CASSEGLAGGQGVYEQYF. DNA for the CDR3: TGTGCCAGCAGTGAAGGACTAGCGGGAGGGCAGGGAGTCTACGAGCAGTACTTC.

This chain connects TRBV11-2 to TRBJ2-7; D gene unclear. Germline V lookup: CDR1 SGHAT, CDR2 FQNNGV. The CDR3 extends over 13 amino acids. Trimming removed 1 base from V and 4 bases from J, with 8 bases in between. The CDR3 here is CASSLGFSYEQYF. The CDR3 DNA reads TGTGCCAGCAGCTTAGGTTTTTCGTACGAGCAGTACTTC.